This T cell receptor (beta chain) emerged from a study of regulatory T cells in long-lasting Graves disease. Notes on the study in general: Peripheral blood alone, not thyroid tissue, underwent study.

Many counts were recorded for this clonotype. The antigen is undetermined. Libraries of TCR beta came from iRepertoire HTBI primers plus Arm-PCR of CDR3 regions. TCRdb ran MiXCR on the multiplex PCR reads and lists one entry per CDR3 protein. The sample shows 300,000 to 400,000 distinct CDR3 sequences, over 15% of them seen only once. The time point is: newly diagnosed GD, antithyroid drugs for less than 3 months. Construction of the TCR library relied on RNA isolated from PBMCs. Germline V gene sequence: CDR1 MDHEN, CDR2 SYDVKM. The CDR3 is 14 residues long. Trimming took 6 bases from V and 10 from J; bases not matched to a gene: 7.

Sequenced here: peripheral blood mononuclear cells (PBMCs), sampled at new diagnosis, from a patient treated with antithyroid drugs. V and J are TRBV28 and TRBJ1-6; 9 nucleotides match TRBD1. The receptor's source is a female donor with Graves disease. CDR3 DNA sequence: TGTGCCAGCAGCCTAGTGGACAGGGGCTCACCCCTCCACTTT. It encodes CASSLVDRGSPLHF.